These 10 T cell receptor beta chains share one sample of origin, sequenced in a study of blood T cells in healthy people across ages. A second about 7 to 11 cycle PCR used barcoded and J-beta primers. TCRdb independently ran MiXCR on the 5' RACE reads; one entry per CDR3 protein. This table has 1.5 million to 2 million distinct CDR3 sequences, 28% appearing once. Sequencing was done on a sample of blood. The receptors stem from a woman aged 30 to 39 in good health.

Details on this clonotype: Since a much larger clone is just one base distant, this may be a read error. The V call is TRBV20-1, the J call TRBJ2-7; D may be TRBD1 or TRBD2 (5 bases each). Germline CDR1 reads DFQATT; CDR2 reads SNEGSKA (reference sequence). CDR3 length equals 14 residues. The V and J ends lost 4 bases and 7 bases respectively, with 20 bases between them. DNA of the CDR3: TGCAGTGCTACCGGGACGGAAGGGCCGAAGGAGCAGTACTTC. Its translation: CSATGTEGPKEQYF.

The V and J genes are TRBV24-1 and TRBJ1-5; D might be TRBD1 (5 bases). Germline CDR1 and CDR2: KGHDR and SFDVKD. Between the trimmed V and J ends, which lost 5 bases and 4 bases, there was a span of 17 bases. This CDR3 spans 16 amino acids. CDR3 in DNA: TGTGCCACCAGTGGTACGCTCTGGGGCGCAAATCAGCCCCAGCATTTT. It encodes CATSGTLWGANQPQHF.

The chain uses TRBV24-1 and TRBJ1-1; TRBD1 agrees at 7 bases. CDR1 KGHDR and CDR2 SFDVKD come from the germline V gene. This CDR3 comprises 14 residues. The J segment lost 10 bases and the V segment lost 4 bases, leaving 11 bases of the junction unmatched. CDR3 protein: CATSDNRGPQGAFF. The CDR3 coding sequence is TGTGCCACCAGTGACAACAGGGGCCCCCAGGGAGCTTTCTTT.

J is TRBJ1-5 and V is TRBV12-3 or TRBV12-4; TRBD1 matches 10 bases. The V segment lost 3 bases and the J segment 6 bases; nucleotides outside the gene matches: 5. The CDR3 runs to 15 residues. Here the CDR3 reads CASSFLGQGPQPQHF. The CDR3, as DNA: TGTGCCAGCAGTTTCCTGGGACAGGGGCCTCAGCCCCAGCATTTT.

This clonotype was found a few times. V usage is TRBV5-1 and J usage is TRBJ2-3; D is unclear. The CDR3 is 13 amino acids. Germline V gene lookup returns CDR1 SGHRS and CDR2 YFSETQ. The germline V and J ends were trimmed by 5 bases and 6 bases, with 13 bases remaining between them. The CDR3 here is CASSDGLVDTQYF. The CDR3 DNA reads as TGCGCCAGCAGTGACGGATTGGTCGATACGCAGTATTTT.

This clonotype was detected many times. The CDR3 nucleotides are TGTGCCAGCAGCTTAACGGGGTCTAGCACAGATACGCAGTATTTT. Its translation is CASSLTGSSTDTQYF. V and J are TRBV12-3 or TRBV12-4 and TRBJ2-3; perhaps TRBD2 as D (5 bases). CDR3 length: 15 amino acids. With 6 bases removed from V and 0 bases from J, the gap between germline ends came to 13 bases.

To note about this clonotype: Germline is not matched at one junction end, which may reflect a read error. The chain is built from TRBV7-8 and TRBJ2-5; 11 bases are shared with TRBD2. The CDR3 is made up of 16 amino acids. Per the germline V gene, CDR1 is SGHVS and CDR2 is FQNEAQ. The CDR3 loop reads CASNLSSTSGVDEQYF. CDR3 nucleotides: TGTGCCAGCAACTTATCGTCGACTAGCGGGGTCGATGAGCAGTACTTC.

The chain uses TRBV9 and TRBJ2-1; 9 nucleotides align to TRBD2. In germline, CDR1 is SGDLS, CDR2 YYNGEE. The CDR3 consists of 15 residues. Unmatched junction bases numbered 8, after V lost 4 bases and J lost 6 bases. Here the CDR3 DNA reads TGTGCCAGCAGCTCTCCTCCGACTAGCGGCAATGAGCAGTTCTTC. This encodes CASSSPPTSGNEQFF.

A note on this clonotype: Just one base apart from a much larger clone, this may be a read error. The CDR3 ends on some other residue instead of the conserved phenylalanine or tryptophan, so this is likely a read error. The V gene is TRBV7-6, the J gene TRBJ1-2, with 9 bases identical to TRBD1. Trimming at V came to 2 bases and at J to 5 bases, leaving 6 bases not matched to a gene. This CDR3 has 15 residues. Germline CDR1 reads SGHVS; CDR2 reads FNYEAQ. CDR3 sequence: CASSLRDRDLYGYTV. The CDR3 region has the DNA TGTGCCAGCAGCTTAAGGGACAGGGATCTATATGGCTACACCGTC.

This chain uses TRBV12-3 or TRBV12-4 with TRBJ1-5; D is uncertain. The CDR3 spans 17 residues. The ends were cut back, 3 bases at V and 4 bases at J, with 19 bases in the middle. The CDR3 nucleotides are TGTGCCAGCAGTTTGGGCGGTTTTAGGTTGGGAAATCAGCCCCAGCATTTT. Translating it yields CASSLGGFRLGNQPQHF.